These 27 T cell receptor beta chains were all obtained from the same sample, sequenced in a study of blood T cell repertoires in COVID-19 (dated by TCRdb to the early 2020s). The library was obtained by the immunoSEQ multiplex PCR assay. In TCRdb, the immuneACCESS table is reduced to in-frame sequences with V and J assigned. These tables do not hold every clone; where another copy was compared, an unresolved V gene accounts for under half, and the others remain unexplained. This sample is represented by 200,000 to 250,000 clones; around 81% of them were singletons. The ten largest clones add up to 5.5% of the sample. The sequencing sample was made of peripheral blood. The receptors stem from a woman aged 70 to 79 with acute or convalescent COVID-19.

This clone was found a few times. The chain employs TRBV28 and TRBJ1-2; tentative D call: TRBD1 (6 bases). The CDR3 spans 14 residues. In germline, CDR1 is MDHEN, CDR2 SYDVKM. The V and J ends lost 8 bases and 6 bases respectively, with 19 bases between them. This chain's CDR3 is CASASQGRGNGYTF. Here the CDR3 DNA reads TGTGCCAGCGCCTCACAGGGCCGTGGCAATGGCTACACCTTC.

This chain joins TRBV21-1 and TRBJ1-1; the table names TRBD1, a call not compared with the DNA. TRBV21-1 is a documented pseudogene. The CDR3 sequence is 18 residues long. This CDR3 reads CASSKALGPPHASTEAFF. The CDR3 DNA follows: TGTGCCAGCAGCAAAGCGCTTGGGCCCCCCCATGCGAGCACTGAAGCTTTCTTT.

In this sample, this clone turned up once. This chain uses TRBV19 with TRBJ2-1; 10 bases are shared with TRBD2. The CDR3 has 15 residues. The ends lost 2 bases at V and 4 bases at J; junction bases unmatched: 2. Germline V gives CDR1 LNHDA, CDR2 SQIVND (reference sequence). The CDR3 DNA reads TGTGCCAGTAGTATAACTAGCGGGATATACAATGAGCAGTTCTTC. As protein: CASSITSGIYNEQFF.

The chain carries TRBV10-3 and TRBJ2-6; D is ambiguous. Trimming took off 0 bases at V and 2 bases at J, with 8 bases between the two ends. The length of the CDR3 is 16 residues. Germline CDR1 ENHRY, CDR2 SYGVKD. The CDR3 protein is CAISESELTGANVLTF. The CDR3 bases are TGTGCCATCAGTGAGTCGGAGCTTACTGGGGCCAACGTCCTGACTTTC.

V gene TRBV7-8 combines with J gene TRBJ1-5; D perhaps matches TRBD1 (6 bases). The CDR3 contains 14 residues. The V and J ends lost 6 bases and 1 base respectively, with 10 bases between them. Germline V CDR1 and CDR2: SGHVS, FQNEAQ. For the CDR3, the DNA is TGTGCCAGCAGGAAAGACAGGAGCAATCAGCCCCAGCATTTT. Translating gives CASRKDRSNQPQHF.

This rearrangement joins TRBV25-1 to TRBJ1-6; 9 nucleotides agree with TRBD1. After removal of 4 bases from V and 7 bases from J, the junction contained 5 bases not matched to a gene. Looked up from germline, CDR1 is MGHDK and CDR2 is SYGVNS. The CDR3 is 15 residues long. The CDR3 nucleotides are TGTGCCAGCAGTGGGACCGGGACAGGGAATTCACCCCTCCACTTT. This sequence encodes CASSGTGTGNSPLHF.

The chain uses TRBV3-1 (or the pseudogene TRBV3-2) and TRBJ2-2, with 10 positions matching TRBD2. The J segment lost 4 bases and the V segment lost 4 bases, leaving 6 bases of the junction unmatched. This CDR3 is built from 16 residues. The germline CDR1 and CDR2 sequences are LGHDT and YNNKEL (reference sequence). DNA for the CDR3: TGTGCCAGCAGCCTCGGACTAGCGGAGTTCACCGGGGAGCTGTTTTTT. Residues: CASSLGLAEFTGELFF.

V gene TRBV5-4 combines with J gene TRBJ2-1; 7 nucleotides line up with TRBD1. The CDR3 covers 16 residues. V dropped 4 bases and J dropped 1; count of bases not matched to a gene: 8. Looked up from germline, CDR1 is SGHNT and CDR2 is YYREEE (reference sequence). CDR3 nucleotides: TGTGCCAGCAGCGGAAACAGGGGATTATCCTACAATGAGCAGTTCTTC. Translated: CASSGNRGLSYNEQFF.

DNA for the CDR3: TGTGCCAGCAGCTTAGCGGCAGTTATGAACACTGAAGCTTTCTTT. Its translation is CASSLAAVMNTEAFF. The rearrangement uses TRBV7-2 and TRBJ1-1; D is unresolved. Germline V gene sequence: CDR1 SGHTA, CDR2 FQGNSA. Trimming took 0 bases from V and 0 from J, leaving 8 bases between them. The CDR3 is made up of 15 amino acids.

The chain carries TRBV10-3 and TRBJ1-1; D remains unclear. The germline CDR1 and CDR2 sequences are ENHRY and SYGVKD. This CDR3 comprises 16 residues. V dropped 3 bases and J dropped 0 bases, with 14 bases sitting between them. CDR3 protein: CAISDLEVGMNTEAFF. The CDR3 DNA reads as TGTGCCATCAGTGATTTGGAGGTCGGCATGAACACTGAAGCTTTCTTT.

V is TRBV9 and J is TRBJ2-7; 13 bases line up with TRBD2. V lost 0 bases to trimming and J lost 2 bases; unmatched junction nucleotides: 5. The CDR3 has 17 amino acids. Germline V CDR1 and CDR2: SGDLS, YYNGEE. CDR3 residues: CASSVGTSGSWTYEQYF. CDR3 DNA: TGTGCCAGCAGCGTAGGGACTAGCGGGAGTTGGACCTACGAGCAGTACTTC. The full variable domain, its missing parts supplied by reference TRBV9 and TRBJ2-7, is DSGVTQTPKHLITATGQRVTLRCSPRSGDLSVYWYQQSLDQGLQFLIQYYNGEERAKGNILERFSAQQFPDLHSELNLSSLELGDSALYFCASSVGTSGSWTYEQYFGPGTRLTVT.

This rearrangement joins TRBV19 to TRBJ1-5, with D possibly TRBD1 on 5 matching bases. CDR1 LNHDA and CDR2 SQIVND come from the germline V gene (reference sequence). The CDR3 spans 15 residues. V lost 3 bases to trimming and J lost 0 bases, with 9 bases between them. CDR3 DNA: TGTGCCAGTAGTATCGGGGGGTATAGCAATCAGCCCCAGCATTTT. Protein product: CASSIGGYSNQPQHF.

The rearrangement joins TRBV9 to TRBJ2-7, with 7 bases matching TRBD1. Germline assignment: CDR1 SGDLS and CDR2 YYNGEE. This CDR3 spans 13 amino acids. V shed 3 bases, J shed 6 bases, and the junction held 6 bases outside the gene matches. Written as DNA, the CDR3 is TGTGCCAGCAGCGCGACAGGGATCAGCGAGCAGTACTTC. Amino acids: CASSATGISEQYF.

This clone occurred a few times. V and J are TRBV15 and TRBJ1-2, with D possibly matching TRBD1 (6 bases). Trimming took off 1 base at V and 4 bases at J, with 10 bases between the two ends. Germline V gene sequence: CDR1 LNHNV, CDR2 YYDKDF (reference sequence). The CDR3 covers 14 residues. The CDR3 DNA is TGTGCCACCAGCAGAGCCAGGGGTTCCTATGGCTACACCTTC. Translated, it gives CATSRARGSYGYTF.

The V call is TRBV18, the J call TRBJ2-3, with TRBD2 as a possible D gene (5 bases). The germline V gene has CDR1 KGHSH and CDR2 LQKENI. Trimming took off 6 bases at V and 6 bases at J, with 19 bases between the two ends. The length of the CDR3 is 15 residues. The CDR3 reads CASSLTGERRDTQYF. CDR3 nucleotide sequence: TGTGCCAGCTCGCTGACGGGCGAGAGGAGGGATACGCAGTATTTT.

The gene calls are TRBV2 and TRBJ2-7, with TRBD2 identical over 11 bases. CDR3 length equals 17 residues. Germline V CDR1 and CDR2: SNHLY, FYNNEI. The V segment lost 6 bases and the J segment 0 bases; nucleotides outside the gene matches: 10. The chain's CDR3 is CASSPGTSGGNSYEQYF. The DNA of the CDR3 is TGTGCCAGCAGCCCAGGGACTAGCGGAGGGAACTCCTACGAGCAGTACTTC.

The J gene is TRBJ2-7, the V gene TRBV28; 8 nucleotides match TRBD1. There are 14 residues in the CDR3. CDR1 MDHEN and CDR2 SYDVKM come from the germline V gene. V lost 4 bases, J lost 4 bases, and 6 bases stayed unmatched. CDR3 DNA: TGTGCCAGCAGTTCGGGACAGGACTTTTACGAGCAGTACTTC. It encodes CASSSGQDFYEQYF.

This clone is a singleton in its sample. The chain joins TRBV24-1 to TRBJ2-2; D call uncertain. The CDR3 sequence is 15 residues long. Per the germline V gene, CDR1 is KGHDR and CDR2 is SFDVKD. With 3 bases removed from V and 3 bases from J, the gap between germline ends came to 10 bases. The CDR3 DNA sequence: TGTGCCACCAGTGATCGAAAGAGAGACACCGGGGAGCTGTTTTTT. It is translated as CATSDRKRDTGELFF.

V is TRBV18 and J is TRBJ1-5; 7 bases are shared with TRBD1. Germline V lookup: CDR1 KGHSH, CDR2 LQKENI. V shed 0 bases and J 0 bases; nucleotides not matched to a gene: 5. This CDR3 spans 17 amino acids. This CDR3 reads CASSPPNGQDSNQPQHF. The CDR3 DNA follows: TGTGCCAGCTCACCACCTAACGGACAGGATAGCAATCAGCCCCAGCATTTT.

This chain uses TRBV25-1 with TRBJ2-3; TRBD2 aligns across 12 bases. This CDR3 is 16 amino acids long. The J segment lost 1 base and the V segment lost 4 bases, leaving 3 bases of the junction unmatched. Germline V gives CDR1 MGHDK, CDR2 SYGVNS. In DNA form, the CDR3 reads TGTGCCAGCAGTGTCCTAGCGGGAGGGGGCACAGATACGCAGTATTTT. Its protein product is CASSVLAGGGTDTQYF.

The rearrangement joins TRBV24-1 to TRBJ2-1, with 11 bases fitting TRBD2. The V gene end was trimmed by 4 bases and the J gene end by 8 bases; junction bases not matched to a gene: 6. The CDR3 spans 15 residues. Per the germline V gene, CDR1 is KGHDR and CDR2 is SFDVKD. The CDR3 DNA follows: TGTGCCACCAGTGACACTAGCGGGAGTACGGATGAGCAGTTCTTC. Amino acids: CATSDTSGSTDEQFF.

The V call is TRBV25-1, the J call TRBJ2-7, with 7 bases lining up with TRBD1. Germline assignment: CDR1 MGHDK and CDR2 SYGVNS. Trimming removed 6 bases from V and 6 bases from J; junction bases left unmatched: 5. The CDR3 extends over 12 amino acids. The CDR3 DNA reads TGTGCCAGCAGCGTCACAGGGGTCGAGCAGTACTTC. Its protein product is CASSVTGVEQYF.

This chain connects TRBV9 to TRBJ1-2; 8 nucleotides match TRBD1. J was trimmed by 0 bases and V by 3 bases; bases with no gene match: 10. Germline V CDR1 and CDR2: SGDLS, YYNGEE. This CDR3 is 17 amino acids long. The CDR3 is CASSASGGTGTNYGYTF. CDR3 nucleotides: TGTGCCAGCAGCGCCTCAGGAGGGACAGGCACTAACTATGGCTACACCTTC. The full variable domain, rest sourced from reference TRBV9 and TRBJ1-2, is DSGVTQTPKHLITATGQRVTLRCSPRSGDLSVYWYQQSLDQGLQFLIQYYNGEERAKGNILERFSAQQFPDLHSELNLSSLELGDSALYFCASSASGGTGTNYGYTFGSGTRLTVV.

The chain recombines TRBV18 with TRBJ2-1, with 14 bases identical to TRBD2. This CDR3 contains 15 residues. Germline CDR1 and CDR2: KGHSH and LQKENI. Losses at the gene ends were 3 bases for V and 9 bases for J; bases not matched to a gene: 4. The CDR3 reads CASSPTSGRVGEQFF. The DNA of the CDR3 is TGTGCCAGCTCACCGACTAGCGGGAGGGTCGGTGAGCAGTTCTTC. Complete variable domain (other parts from reference TRBV18 and TRBJ2-1): NAGVMQNPRHLVRRRGQEARLRCSPMKGHSHVYWYRQLPEEGLKFMVYLQKENIIDESGMPKERFSAEFPKEGPSILRIQQVVRGDSAAYFCASSPTSGRVGEQFFGPGTRLTVL.

In nucleotides, the CDR3 is TGTGCCAGCAGCCCGGGACAGTATCAGCCCCAGCATTTT. Its translation is CASSPGQYQPQHF. The gene calls are TRBV5-4 and TRBJ1-5, with 7 bases that match TRBD1. After removal of 4 bases from V and 5 bases from J, the junction contained 3 bases not matched to a gene. The CDR3 totals 13 residues. Germline CDR1 and CDR2: SGHNT and YYREEE (reference sequence).

The chain links TRBV2 to TRBJ1-4, with TRBD1 matching over 9 bases. J gave up 6 bases and V 7 bases, and 9 bases lay outside the gene matches. CDR1 SNHLY and CDR2 FYNNEI come from the germline V gene. The length of the CDR3 is 15 residues. CDR3 sequence (DNA): TGTGCCAGCATGGGCCCCAGGACAGGGGATGAAAAACTGTTTTTT. Translating it yields CASMGPRTGDEKLFF.

This clone has only one observation. The gene calls are TRBV10-3 and TRBJ1-1, with 8 bases lining up with TRBD1. The CDR3 consists of 13 residues. In germline, CDR1 is ENHRY, CDR2 SYGVKD. Losses at the gene ends were 5 bases for V and 4 bases for J; bases not matched to a gene: 3. CDR3 DNA: TGTGCCATCAGTTCAACAGGGGGCACTGAAGCTTTCTTT. This codes for CAISSTGGTEAFF.